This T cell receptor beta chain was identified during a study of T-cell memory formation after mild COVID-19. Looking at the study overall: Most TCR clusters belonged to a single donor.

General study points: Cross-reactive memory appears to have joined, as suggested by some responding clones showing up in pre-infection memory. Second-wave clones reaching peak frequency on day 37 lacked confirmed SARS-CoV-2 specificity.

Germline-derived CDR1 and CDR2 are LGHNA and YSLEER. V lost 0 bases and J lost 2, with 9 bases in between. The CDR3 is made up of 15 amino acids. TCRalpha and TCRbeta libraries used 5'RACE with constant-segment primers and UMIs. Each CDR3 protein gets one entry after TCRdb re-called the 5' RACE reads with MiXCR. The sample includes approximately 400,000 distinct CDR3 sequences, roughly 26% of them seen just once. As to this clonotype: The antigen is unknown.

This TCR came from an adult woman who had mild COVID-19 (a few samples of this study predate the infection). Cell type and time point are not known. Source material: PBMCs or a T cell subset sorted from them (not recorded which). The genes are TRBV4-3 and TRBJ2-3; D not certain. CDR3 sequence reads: CASSQDPISTDTQYF. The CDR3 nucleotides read TGCGCCAGCAGCCAAGATCCCATTTCCACAGATACGCAGTATTTT.